Listed here are 5 T cell receptor beta chains from one sample, sequenced in a study of shared clonotypes between healthy human individuals. As defined, naive CD8 cells were CD45RO-negative and positively selected for CCR7, with terminally differentiated effector memory CD45RA+ cells excluded. TCRdb keeps only in-frame clones here, not all; method: immunoSEQ multiplex PCR. The sample consists of nearly 600,000 clones, 95% to 96% of them appearing once. The sequenced material came from naive CD8+ T cells sorted from blood. The receptors here all came from a woman aged 25 to 39 in good health.

Turning to this clone: Distinct nucleotide sequences in the sample also encode this CDR3. The chain is built from TRBV28 and TRBJ2-1; 8 bases fit TRBD2. The CDR3 has 14 amino acids. V shed 10 bases, J shed 0 bases, and the junction held 5 bases outside the gene matches. The germline V gene has CDR1 MDHEN and CDR2 SYDVKM. CDR3: CATQSGSSYNEQFF. The CDR3 DNA sequence: TGTGCCACTCAAAGCGGGAGCTCCTACAATGAGCAGTTCTTC.

This chain connects TRBV11-2 to TRBJ2-2; D ambiguous. The CDR3 consists of 12 residues. The V gene's germline CDR1 is SGHAT and CDR2 FQNNGV. Trimming took 4 bases from V and 5 from J, leaving 5 bases between them. The CDR3 loop reads CASSSGTGELFF. Written as DNA, the CDR3 is TGTGCCAGCAGCTCAGGAACCGGGGAGCTGTTTTTT.

This clone was recorded once. The chain combines TRBV28 with TRBJ2-1; TRBD2 matches at 12 bases. J was trimmed by 6 bases and V by 3 bases; bases with no gene match: 3. The CDR3 has 15 amino acids. Germline V gene sequence: CDR1 MDHEN, CDR2 SYDVKM. The CDR3: CASSFQTSGSNEQFF. The CDR3, as DNA: TGTGCCAGCAGTTTTCAGACTAGCGGGAGCAATGAGCAGTTCTTC.

The CDR3 spells CASTSEGLTDTQYF. CDR3 DNA sequence: TGTGCCAGTACCTCGGAGGGTTTGACAGATACGCAGTATTTT. This rearrangement joins TRBV19 to TRBJ2-3; the D gene is possibly TRBD2 (6 bases). CDR1 is LNHDA, CDR2 SQIVND, per germline (reference sequence). V was shortened by 7 bases and J by 3 bases, with 14 bases between the two germline ends. This CDR3 is 14 amino acids long.

The rearrangement uses TRBV6-5 and TRBJ2-1, with D tentatively TRBD2 (6 bases). Per the germline V gene, CDR1 is MNHEY and CDR2 is SVGAGI. The CDR3 totals 14 residues. The ends were cut back, 0 bases at V and 8 bases at J, with 11 bases in the middle. In DNA form, the CDR3 reads TGTGCCAGCAGTTACTCGACATCGGGGGATGAGCAGTTCTTC. Amino acids: CASSYSTSGDEQFF.